The 27 T cell receptor beta chains presented below share a single source sample, sequenced in a study of blood T cell repertoires in COVID-19. Method: immunoSEQ multiplex PCR; TCRdb's copy keeps in-frame clones and lacks some. The sample consists of approximately 28,000 clones, roughly 80% of them appearing once. Sample: peripheral blood. The receptors originated from an older woman with acute or convalescent COVID-19.

V and J are TRBV6-5 and TRBJ2-3; possibly TRBD1 for D (6 bases). Deletions cut 6 bases from V and 0 bases from J, with 13 bases between. The CDR3 covers 15 residues. CDR1 is MNHEY and CDR2 is SVGAGI in the germline V gene. CDR3 sequence (DNA): TGTGCCAGCAGAAGGGGTCAGGGGAGCACAGATACGCAGTATTTT. It encodes CASRRGQGSTDTQYF.

This clone was observed a single time. This chain joins TRBV27 and TRBJ2-5; 12 positions match TRBD1. With 6 bases clipped from V and 4 bases from J, the junction kept 6 bases outside the gene matches. The CDR3 covers 15 residues. CDR1 is MNHEY and CDR2 is SMNVEV in the germline V gene (reference sequence). CDR3 residues: CASRGQGAYGETQYF. CDR3 nucleotides: TGTGCCAGCAGGGGACAGGGGGCATATGGAGAGACCCAGTACTTC.

The count of this clone is one. The CDR3 loop reads CASTQGALDTQYF. DNA of the CDR3: TGTGCTAGTACTCAGGGGGCTTTGGATACGCAGTATTTT. The V and J genes are TRBV12-5 and TRBJ2-3; 8 bases map to TRBD1. The CDR3 runs to 13 residues. The V segment lost 8 bases and the J segment 6 bases; nucleotides outside the gene matches: 7. CDR1 is LGHNT and CDR2 is FRNRAP in the germline V gene.

The CDR3 is CASSDQTGQGSAFF. The CDR3 DNA reads TGTGCCAGCAGTGACCAAACGGGACAGGGGAGCGCTTTCTTT. The chain carries TRBV28 and TRBJ1-1, with 10 bases identical to TRBD1. The junction had 11 bases not matched to a gene; V was cut back by 5 bases and J by 11 bases. The CDR3 is 14 amino acids. Germline values: CDR1 MDHEN, CDR2 SYDVKM.

This clone has more than one count but fewer than ten. The chain links TRBV2 to TRBJ1-3, with D possibly TRBD1 on 6 matching bases. V lost 4 bases, J lost 5 bases, and 9 bases lay in between. Germline V CDR1 and CDR2: SNHLY, FYNNEI. This CDR3 comprises 13 residues. The DNA for the CDR3 is TGTGCCAGCAGTGGGGGACAACGAAACACCATATATTTT. Translated: CASSGGQRNTIYF.

This clone was detected a few times. CDR3 coding DNA: TGTGCCAGCTCACCGGCTCAGGGGGCGGTGGGCTACACCTTC. It encodes CASSPAQGAVGYTF. The genes are TRBV18 and TRBJ1-2, with TRBD1 matching over 8 bases. Germline V CDR1 and CDR2: KGHSH, LQKENI. V dropped 3 bases and J dropped 8; count of bases not matched to a gene: 8. CDR3 length equals 14 residues.

This chain links TRBV6-1 with TRBJ2-1; 10 bases align to TRBD1. Germline values: CDR1 MNHNS, CDR2 SASEGT. After removal of 4 bases from V and 1 base from J, the junction contained 4 bases not matched to a gene. This CDR3 is built from 16 residues. CDR3 DNA: TGTGCCAGCAGTGGGAGACAGGGGGCTTCCTACAATGAGCAGTTCTTC. This gives the protein CASSGRQGASYNEQFF.

The genes are TRBV27 and TRBJ2-2; TRBD1 agrees at 7 bases. Germline V lookup: CDR1 MNHEY, CDR2 SMNVEV (reference sequence). This CDR3 region has 16 residues. Trimming at V came to 0 bases and at J to 6 bases, leaving 7 bases not matched to a gene. CDR3 sequence (DNA): TGTGCCAGCAGTTTATCTTTGGACAGGCTGCCCGGGGAGCTGTTTTTT. Its translation: CASSLSLDRLPGELFF.

This clone was seen a few times. The V call is TRBV28, the J call TRBJ1-5; D call uncertain. The CDR3 sequence is 14 residues long. CDR1 and CDR2 from the germline V gene are MDHEN and SYDVKM. Trimming took off 11 bases at V and 0 bases at J, with 14 bases between the two ends. CDR3 sequence (DNA): TGTGCCGCCACTGATCCACCTAGCAATCAGCCCCAGCATTTT. Protein sequence: CAATDPPSNQPQHF.

This chain uses TRBV7-9 with TRBJ2-3; maybe TRBD1 (6 bases). V lost 1 base and J 1 base, leaving 9 bases between the germline ends. The germline CDR1 and CDR2 sequences are SEHNR and FQNEAQ (reference sequence). This CDR3 is built from 15 residues. The CDR3 reads CASSLVRGGTDTQYF. The CDR3 DNA sequence: TGTGCCAGCAGCTTAGTCAGGGGTGGCACAGATACGCAGTATTTT.

The chain combines TRBV5-1 with TRBJ2-3; 10 bases are a match to TRBD2. After removal of 2 bases from V and 2 bases from J, the junction contained 2 bases not matched to a gene. Germline CDR1 and CDR2: SGHRS and YFSETQ. The CDR3 runs to 15 residues. CDR3 amino acids: CASSFSGGNTDTQYF. The CDR3 DNA reads TGCGCCAGCAGCTTTAGCGGGGGGAACACAGATACGCAGTATTTT.

The rearrangement links TRBV7-3 to TRBJ1-2; D is uncertain. This CDR3 is 13 amino acids long. V was trimmed by 5 bases and J by 8 bases, leaving 15 bases between them. Germline V lookup: CDR1 SGHTA, CDR2 FQGTGA. This CDR3 reads CASSPTRGGGYTF. DNA for the CDR3: TGTGCCAGCAGCCCGACGAGAGGAGGCGGCTACACCTTC.

The chain is built from TRBV5-1 and TRBJ1-2, with TRBD1 matching over 12 bases. V lost 4 bases and J lost 2; bases outside the gene matches: 9. Germline V CDR1 and CDR2: SGHRS, YFSETQ. CDR3 length: 17 amino acids. DNA for the CDR3: TGCGCCAGCAGCACTGGGGGACAGGGGGCTCTAAACTATGGCTACACCTTC. This gives the protein CASSTGGQGALNYGYTF. Full variable domain (outside the CDR3, taken from reference TRBV5-1 and TRBJ1-2): KAGVTQTPRYLIKTRGQQVTLSCSPISGHRSVSWYQQTPGQGLQFLFEYFSETQRNKGNFPGRFSGRQFSNSRSEMNVSTLELGDSALYLCASSTGGQGALNYGYTFGSGTRLTVV.

The rearrangement uses TRBV2 and TRBJ1-5; D is ambiguous. The V gene's germline CDR1 is SNHLY and CDR2 FYNNEI. Trimming stripped 3 bases from V and 0 bases from J, with 6 bases between. The CDR3 is 14 amino acids. The CDR3 is CASSDNYSNQPQHF. As DNA, the CDR3 is TGTGCCAGCAGTGACAACTATAGCAATCAGCCCCAGCATTTT.

This sequence joins TRBV6-6 and TRBJ1-4; 9 nucleotides agree with TRBD1. The CDR3 covers 14 residues. Unmatched junction bases numbered 7, after V lost 6 bases and J lost 8 bases. Looked up from germline, CDR1 is MNHNY and CDR2 is SVGAGI (reference sequence). CDR3 amino acids: CASSQTGGSEKLFF. The CDR3 DNA is TGTGCCAGCAGCCAGACAGGGGGGTCGGAAAAACTGTTTTTT.

This chain uses TRBV5-1 with TRBJ2-7; a possible D gene is TRBD1 (5 bases). Looked up from germline, CDR1 is SGHRS and CDR2 is YFSETQ. The CDR3 totals 14 residues. The V end was cut by 2 bases, the J end by 2 bases, with 11 bases between. CDR3 coding DNA: TGCGCCAGCAGCTTCCAAGGGGCTACCTACGAGCAGTACTTC. Protein: CASSFQGATYEQYF. The full variable domain, rest sourced from reference TRBV5-1 and TRBJ2-7, is KAGVTQTPRYLIKTRGQQVTLSCSPISGHRSVSWYQQTPGQGLQFLFEYFSETQRNKGNFPGRFSGRQFSNSRSEMNVSTLELGDSALYLCASSFQGATYEQYFGPGTRLTVT.

The V gene is TRBV7-9, the J gene TRBJ1-5, with D perhaps TRBD1 (6 bases). Deletions cut 1 base from V and 6 bases from J, with 19 bases between. CDR1 and CDR2 from the germline V gene are SEHNR and FQNEAQ (reference sequence). The CDR3 totals 17 residues. The CDR3 DNA follows: TGTGCCAGCAGCTTAGATGCAGGAGGGGGGGCGAGTCAGCCCCAGCATTTT. This encodes CASSLDAGGGASQPQHF.

This clone was found a few times. The chain couples TRBV5-6 to TRBJ1-2, with D uncertain. V was pared by 1 base and J by 3 bases, with 16 bases between. Germline V gives CDR1 SGHDT, CDR2 YYEEEE. The CDR3 sequence is 16 residues long. The CDR3 protein is CASSLPVGGRDYGYTF. In DNA, the CDR3 is TGTGCCAGCAGCTTGCCTGTCGGCGGGAGGGACTATGGCTACACCTTC.

V and J are TRBV24-1 and TRBJ2-3, with TRBD2 identical over 12 bases. The CDR3 spans 17 residues. J was trimmed by 4 bases and V by 4 bases; bases with no gene match: 8. Looked up from germline, CDR1 is KGHDR and CDR2 is SFDVKD. The CDR3 DNA reads as TGTGCCACCAGTGACCTCCCTAGCGGGGGGGCCCCAGATACGCAGTATTTT. It yields the protein CATSDLPSGGAPDTQYF.

J is TRBJ1-2 and V is TRBV5-4; TRBD1 agrees at 7 bases. The junction had 14 bases not matched to a gene; V was cut back by 0 bases and J by 9 bases. This CDR3 region has 16 residues. Germline V gene lookup returns CDR1 SGHNT and CDR2 YYREEE (reference sequence). This CDR3 is CASSLGITGQFVSYTF. CDR3 nucleotides: TGTGCCAGCAGCTTGGGGATCACGGGACAGTTTGTCAGCTACACCTTC.

The V call is TRBV27, the J call TRBJ1-2, with a tentative D call TRBD1 (5 bases). This CDR3 comprises 13 residues. V was pared by 3 bases and J by 4 bases, with 9 bases between. CDR1 and CDR2 from the germline V gene are MNHEY and SMNVEV (reference sequence). The CDR3 region is CASSFRAAYGYTF. CDR3 coding DNA: TGTGCCAGCAGTTTCAGGGCAGCCTATGGCTACACCTTC.

This clone has only one observation. V gene TRBV7-3 combines with J gene TRBJ2-2; TRBD1 matches 9 bases. J lost 2 bases, V lost 6 bases, and 1 base had no gene match. CDR3 length: 14 residues. The germline gives CDR1 SGHTA, CDR2 FQGTGA. CDR3 DNA sequence: TGTGCCAGCAGGGACAGGGGAAACACCGGGGAGCTGTTTTTT. Protein sequence: CASRDRGNTGELFF. Variable domain in full (rest from reference TRBV7-3 and TRBJ2-2): GAGVSQTPSNKVTEKGKYVELRCDPISGHTALYWYRQSLGQGPEFLIYFQGTGAADDSGLPNDRFFAVRPEGSVSTLKIQRTERGDSAVYLCASRDRGNTGELFFGEGSRLTVL.

This sequence joins TRBV20-1 and TRBJ1-3, with D unresolved. The CDR3 sequence is 13 residues long. Trimming cost V 3 bases and J 4 bases, with 10 bases left between them. Per germline, CDR1 DFQATT and CDR2 SNEGSKA (reference sequence). The CDR3 nucleotides are TGCAGTGCTAGTACAGATTGGGGAAACACCATATATTTT. It codes for CSASTDWGNTIYF.

The chain is built from TRBV19 and TRBJ1-3, with a weak D call TRBD1 (6 bases). CDR1 LNHDA and CDR2 SQIVND come from the germline V gene (reference sequence). CDR3 length: 16 residues. The V and J ends lost 3 bases and 4 bases respectively, with 16 bases between them. CDR3 amino acids: CASSIGGGLSGNTIYF. Here the CDR3 DNA reads TGTGCCAGTAGTATTGGGGGCGGCTTATCCGGAAACACCATATATTTT.

J is TRBJ2-1 and V is TRBV19; 7 bases agree with TRBD1. Germline trimming cut 5 bases from V and 12 bases from J; bases unmatched to any gene: 10. Germline lookup yields CDR1 LNHDA and CDR2 SQIVND (reference sequence). The CDR3 length is 13 residues. The CDR3 DNA sequence: TGTGCCAGTAGTCCTCTACAGGGGCAACGGCAGTTCTTC. Translation: CASSPLQGQRQFF.

V gene TRBV12-3 or TRBV12-4 combines with J gene TRBJ1-1; D is unclear. CDR3 length equals 12 residues. V lost 4 bases and J 1 base, leaving 4 bases between the germline ends. The CDR3 spells CASSSWNTEAFF. The CDR3 coding sequence is TGTGCCAGCAGTTCCTGGAACACTGAAGCTTTCTTT.

The J gene is TRBJ1-5, the V gene TRBV7-9; possible D gene TRBD1, 5 bases. The CDR3 consists of 16 residues. Trimming removed 3 bases from V and 3 bases from J, with 15 bases in between. From germline, CDR1 is SEHNR and CDR2 FQNEAQ (reference sequence). This chain's CDR3 is CASSFGAGRVNQPQHF. The CDR3 nucleotides are TGTGCCAGCAGCTTCGGGGCGGGGAGAGTCAATCAGCCCCAGCATTTT.